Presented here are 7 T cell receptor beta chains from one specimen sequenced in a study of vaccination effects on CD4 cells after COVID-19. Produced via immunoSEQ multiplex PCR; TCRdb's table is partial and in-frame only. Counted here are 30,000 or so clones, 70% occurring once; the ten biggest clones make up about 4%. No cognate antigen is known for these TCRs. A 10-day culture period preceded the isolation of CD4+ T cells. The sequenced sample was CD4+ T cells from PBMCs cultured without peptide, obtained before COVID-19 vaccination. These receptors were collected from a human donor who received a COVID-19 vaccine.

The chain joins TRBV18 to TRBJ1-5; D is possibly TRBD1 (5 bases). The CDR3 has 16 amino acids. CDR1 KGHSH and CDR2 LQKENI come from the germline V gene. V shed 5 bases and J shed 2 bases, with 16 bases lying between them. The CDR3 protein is CASSTGGVGGNQPQHF. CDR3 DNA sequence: TGTGCCAGCTCAACCGGGGGAGTCGGGGGCAATCAGCCCCAGCATTTT.

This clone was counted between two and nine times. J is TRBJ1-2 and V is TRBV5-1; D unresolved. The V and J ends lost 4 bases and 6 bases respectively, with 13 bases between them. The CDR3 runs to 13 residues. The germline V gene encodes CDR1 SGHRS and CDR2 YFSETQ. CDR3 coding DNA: TGCGCCAGCAGCGCGACCGAATTACATGGCTACACCTTC. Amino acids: CASSATELHGYTF.

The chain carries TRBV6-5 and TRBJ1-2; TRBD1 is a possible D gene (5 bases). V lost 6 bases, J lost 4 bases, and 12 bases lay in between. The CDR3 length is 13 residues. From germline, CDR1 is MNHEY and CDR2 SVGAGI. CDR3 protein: CASSAGHFYGYTF. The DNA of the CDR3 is TGTGCCAGCAGCGCAGGACACTTCTATGGCTACACCTTC.

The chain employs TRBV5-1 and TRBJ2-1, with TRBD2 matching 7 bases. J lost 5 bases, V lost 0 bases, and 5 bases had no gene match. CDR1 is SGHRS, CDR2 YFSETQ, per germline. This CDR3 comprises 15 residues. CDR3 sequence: CASSLESSGDNEQFF. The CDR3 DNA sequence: TGCGCCAGCAGCTTGGAGTCTAGCGGAGACAATGAGCAGTTCTTC.

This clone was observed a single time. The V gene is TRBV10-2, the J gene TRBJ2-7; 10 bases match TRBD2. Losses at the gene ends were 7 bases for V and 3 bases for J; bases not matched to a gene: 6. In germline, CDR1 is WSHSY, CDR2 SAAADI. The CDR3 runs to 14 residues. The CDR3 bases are TGCGCCAGCATTCCTAGCGGGAGCAGCTACGAGCAGTACTTC. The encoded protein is CASIPSGSSYEQYF.

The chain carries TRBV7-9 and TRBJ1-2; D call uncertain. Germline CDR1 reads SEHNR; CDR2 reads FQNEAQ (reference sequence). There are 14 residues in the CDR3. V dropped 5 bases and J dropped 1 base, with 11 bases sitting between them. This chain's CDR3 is CASSGGWVNYGYTF. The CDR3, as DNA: TGTGCCAGCAGCGGAGGGTGGGTTAACTATGGCTACACCTTC.

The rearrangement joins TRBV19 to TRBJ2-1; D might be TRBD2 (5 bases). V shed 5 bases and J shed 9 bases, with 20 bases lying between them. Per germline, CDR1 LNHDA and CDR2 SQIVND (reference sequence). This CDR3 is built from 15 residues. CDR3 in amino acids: CASSLPEPLEGEQFF. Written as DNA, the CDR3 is TGTGCCAGTAGTCTCCCGGAACCTCTAGAGGGTGAGCAGTTCTTC.